This note documents a single T cell receptor beta chain sequence. All enrollees were about 18 to 89 years old and from roughly 22 US areas. Two negative PCRs, clearance, or symptom resolution were required of recovered Cohort 3 donors. The table came from immunoSEQ multiplex PCR; TCRdb's copy has only in-frame clones and leaves some out. The sample has 320,000 or so clones; roughly 90% are singletons. The sample is drawn from a study of blood T cell repertoires in COVID-19. Whole-study context: Samples taken during acute and convalescent COVID-19 were collected in the United States, Italy and Spain.

The CDR3 length is 15 residues. Trimming took 4 bases from V and 11 from J; bases not matched to a gene: 14. The germline CDR1 and CDR2 sequences are SGHRS and YFSETQ. The rearrangement uses TRBV5-1 and TRBJ1-1, with TRBD1 matching over 10 bases. The sample was PBMCs or T cells enriched from blood (not recorded which). This clonotype was obtained from a man in his 60s who had recovered from COVID-19. The CDR3 reads CASSQTRDRGLVAFF. The CDR3, as DNA: TGCGCCAGCAGCCAAACCCGGGACAGGGGCCTTGTTGCTTTCTTT.